This T cell receptor beta chain was documented in a study of CD8 T cells in ankylosing spondylitis. The study, taken as a whole, reports: Ankylosing spondylitis blood seemed to carry a telltale TCR beta motif made of about 8 highly homologous variants. With a CD8+ phenotype, disease-linked clones were relatively rare in peripheral blood. Reactive arthritis synovial fluid and blood were previously reported to contain some motif variants.

Using its own MiXCR run on the 5' RACE reads, TCRdb lists one record per CDR3 protein. The table has approximately 250,000 distinct CDR3 sequences, roughly 32% seen once. The CDR3 spans 14 residues. V was shortened by 1 base and J by 10 bases, with 11 bases between the two germline ends. As for this clonotype: Antigen unknown.

The sequence was obtained from a male donor with ankylosing spondylitis or in good health (not recorded which). The chain has TRBV12-3 or TRBV12-4 and TRBJ1-6, with D unresolved. Material: blood, either unsorted or a sorted T cell fraction (not recorded which). DNA for the CDR3: TGTGCCAGCAGTTTAGGGGGTTTGCGGTCACCCCTCCACTTT. Translating it yields CASSLGGLRSPLHF.